The 24 T cell receptor beta chains in this list originate from one sample, sequenced in a study of T cells in tumors after PD-1 blockade. Assay: immunoSEQ multiplex PCR; the TCRdb copy retains only in-frame clones and omits some. The sample holds around 50,000 clones; roughly 79% are singletons and the top ten take 16%. The sample here was PBMCs, taken before anti-PD-1 treatment. All receptors come from a human donor with basal cell carcinoma.

This clone was detected only a few times. The chain employs TRBV10-1 and TRBJ2-1; 10 nucleotides line up with TRBD2. J lost 6 bases, V lost 2 bases, and 4 bases had no gene match. Germline V gene data show CDR1 as WNHNN and CDR2 as SYGVQD (reference sequence). The CDR3 covers 15 residues. CDR3 coding DNA: TGCGCCAGCAGTGAGGCTAGCGGGAGACCCAATGAGCAGTTCTTC. Translation: CASSEASGRPNEQFF.

This chain joins TRBV5-1 and TRBJ1-3; 10 bases are a match to TRBD1. The CDR3 spans 16 residues. Germline CDR1 SGHRS, CDR2 YFSETQ. Trimming removed 2 bases from V and 1 base from J; junction bases left unmatched: 3. The CDR3 protein is CASSFQGQGSGNTIYF. Written as DNA, the CDR3 is TGCGCCAGCAGCTTCCAGGGACAGGGGTCTGGAAACACCATATATTTT.

The chain has TRBV15 and TRBJ2-1; no firm D call. V lost 4 bases, J lost 4 bases, and 5 bases lay in between. This CDR3 is 12 amino acids long. CDR1 and CDR2 from the germline V gene are LNHNV and YYDKDF (reference sequence). The CDR3, as DNA: TGTGCCACCAGCAAATCTTACAATGAGCAGTTCTTC. As protein: CATSKSYNEQFF.

The chain is built from TRBV27 and TRBJ2-1; perhaps TRBD2 as D (5 bases). The CDR3 sequence is 12 residues long. Per the germline V gene, CDR1 is MNHEY and CDR2 is SMNVEV (reference sequence). The V end was cut by 1 base, the J end by 9 bases, with 7 bases between. The CDR3 sequence is CASSLYGSEQFF. As DNA, the CDR3 is TGTGCCAGCAGTTTATATGGGAGTGAGCAGTTCTTC.

The V gene is TRBV5-1, the J gene TRBJ1-5, with a possible D match to TRBD1 (5 bases). Trimming stripped 0 bases from V and 0 bases from J, with 10 bases between. Germline CDR1 and CDR2: SGHRS and YFSETQ. This CDR3 region has 16 residues. The CDR3 is CASSLGIGDSNQPQHF. DNA for the CDR3: TGCGCCAGCAGCTTGGGTATAGGGGATAGCAATCAGCCCCAGCATTTT.

The chain carries TRBV7-2 and TRBJ1-1, with 9 bases that match TRBD1. The CDR3 runs 17 residues. Unmatched junction bases numbered 16, after V lost 5 bases and J lost 6 bases. Germline values: CDR1 SGHTA, CDR2 FQGNSA. The CDR3 loop reads CASSPTATGGLSAEAFF. CDR3 DNA: TGTGCCAGCAGCCCTACCGCGACAGGGGGATTGTCAGCTGAAGCTTTCTTT.

The chain joins TRBV5-1 to TRBJ2-2; D not resolved. CDR3 length: 14 residues. Germline V lookup: CDR1 SGHRS, CDR2 YFSETQ. V shed 6 bases and J shed 2 bases, with 11 bases lying between them. This chain's CDR3 is CASKGSPNTGELFF. The CDR3 DNA follows: TGCGCCAGCAAGGGAAGCCCTAACACCGGGGAGCTGTTTTTT.

This rearrangement joins TRBV6-1 to TRBJ2-4; D is possibly TRBD2 (6 bases). Trimming stripped 0 bases from V and 8 bases from J, with 20 bases between. Germline CDR1 MNHNS, CDR2 SASEGT. The length of the CDR3 is 17 residues. In nucleotides, the CDR3 is TGTGCCAGCAGTGAAGCGGTAGGGACTCAAAGGCGGGACATTCAGTACTTC. This translates into CASSEAVGTQRRDIQYF.

The chain joins TRBV10-3 to TRBJ1-2; TRBD1 is a possible D gene (5 bases). V dropped 7 bases and J dropped 8 bases, with 17 bases sitting between them. Germline CDR1 reads ENHRY; CDR2 reads SYGVKD. The CDR3 has 13 amino acids. Written as DNA, the CDR3 is TGTGCCATCACAATGACAGTGGGGGAAGGCTACACCTTC. Residues: CAITMTVGEGYTF.

This chain joins TRBV6-5 and TRBJ2-7; a possible D gene is TRBD1 (6 bases). Trimming removed 1 base at V and 0 bases at J, with 10 bases between. The CDR3 covers 15 residues. Germline CDR1 and CDR2: MNHEY and SVGAGI. The CDR3 reads CASSYFPTGSYEQYF. Here the CDR3 DNA reads TGTGCCAGCAGTTACTTTCCGACAGGCTCCTACGAGCAGTACTTC.

The chain combines TRBV30 with TRBJ1-2; 11 nucleotides match TRBD1. V gave up 4 bases and J gave up 2 bases; unmatched junction bases: 6. The germline gives CDR1 GTSNPN, CDR2 SVGIG (reference sequence). The CDR3 extends over 15 amino acids. CDR3: CAWTRGQGENYGYTF. The CDR3, as DNA: TGTGCCTGGACCCGGGGACAGGGGGAAAACTATGGCTACACCTTC.

The chain has TRBV28 and TRBJ1-2; possible D gene TRBD1, 6 bases. Germline V gene lookup returns CDR1 MDHEN and CDR2 SYDVKM. Trimming left V 2 bases short and J 8 bases short, with 12 bases between. The CDR3 contains 13 residues. The CDR3 bases are TGTGCCAGCAGTTTAGGTGGGGGCCGAGGCTACACCTTC. It is translated as CASSLGGGRGYTF.

The rearrangement joins TRBV5-1 to TRBJ1-1; D might be TRBD1 (6 bases). CDR1 and CDR2 from the germline V gene are SGHRS and YFSETQ. The CDR3 spans 15 residues. The V and J ends lost 4 bases and 3 bases respectively, with 16 bases between them. CDR3 region: CASSAGRGGDTEAFF. CDR3 bases: TGCGCCAGCAGCGCTGGAAGGGGGGGAGACACTGAAGCTTTCTTT.

The V and J genes are TRBV28 and TRBJ1-1; 7 bases match TRBD1. V gave up 6 bases and J gave up 4 bases; unmatched junction bases: 11. CDR1 and CDR2 from the germline V gene are MDHEN and SYDVKM. The CDR3 contains 15 residues. CDR3 sequence: CASSLPGGLSTEAFF. The CDR3 DNA is TGTGCCAGCAGCTTGCCAGGGGGGCTGAGCACTGAAGCTTTCTTT.

The chain uses TRBV28 and TRBJ2-1; TRBD2 matches at 11 bases. J was trimmed by 8 bases and V by 4 bases; bases with no gene match: 4. In germline, CDR1 is MDHEN, CDR2 SYDVKM. The CDR3 contains 14 residues. CDR3 in DNA: TGTGCCAGCAGTTCCGGGACTAGCGGTGATGAGCAGTTCTTC. Its translation is CASSSGTSGDEQFF.

The chain recombines TRBV18 with TRBJ2-5; perhaps TRBD2 as D (6 bases). The length of the CDR3 is 15 residues. V lost 6 bases and J 0 bases, leaving 14 bases between the germline ends. Germline V gene data show CDR1 as KGHSH and CDR2 as LQKENI. CDR3 sequence (DNA): TGTGCCAGCTCGGGAGCGGGCTTGGACCAAGAGACCCAGTACTTC. It encodes CASSGAGLDQETQYF.

The V call is TRBV5-1, the J call TRBJ2-6; no clear D gene. The V gene lost 0 bases and the J gene lost 0 bases, with 4 bases spanning the gap. The CDR3 loop spans 15 amino acids. The germline CDR1 and CDR2 sequences are SGHRS and YFSETQ. In DNA form, the CDR3 reads TGCGCCAGCAGCTTGGGGAGCTCTGGGGCCAACGTCCTGACTTTC. This gives the protein CASSLGSSGANVLTF.

This clone was recorded only once. The chain has TRBV15 and TRBJ2-3; 7 bases map to TRBD2. The CDR3 length is 17 residues. CDR1 is LNHNV and CDR2 is YYDKDF in the germline V gene (reference sequence). V was pared by 1 base and J by 2 bases, with 9 bases of the junction left unmatched. This CDR3 reads CATSRGGGGGLTDTQYF. CDR3 sequence (DNA): TGTGCCACCAGCAGAGGAGGTGGGGGAGGGCTCACAGATACGCAGTATTTT.

Remarks on this clone: Other DNA sequences in this sample translate to the same CDR3. This sequence joins TRBV4-1 and TRBJ1-4; TRBD1 agrees at 9 bases. Germline CDR1 reads MGHRA; CDR2 reads YSYEKL. Trimming cost V 4 bases and J 7 bases; bases outside gene matches: 4. This CDR3 has 14 residues. CDR3 DNA sequence: TGCGCCAGCAGCCCCGGGACAGGGCGTGAAAAACTGTTTTTT. This encodes CASSPGTGREKLFF.

This clone showed up many times. J is TRBJ1-6 and V is TRBV28; tentative D call: TRBD1 (6 bases). This CDR3 has 15 amino acids. Germline CDR1 and CDR2: MDHEN and SYDVKM. V was shortened by 5 bases and J by 9 bases, with 17 bases between the two germline ends. DNA for the CDR3: TGTGCCAGCAGTCCGCCACAGGGATCGAGTTCACCCCTCCACTTT. Encoded protein: CASSPPQGSSSPLHF.

The chain couples TRBV24-1 to TRBJ2-2, with no clear D. Trimming cost V 3 bases and J 4 bases, with 8 bases left between them. The CDR3 runs 14 residues. CDR1 and CDR2 (germline): KGHDR, SFDVKD. CDR3 protein: CATSDPGFTGELFF. CDR3 nucleotides: TGTGCCACCAGTGATCCCGGTTTCACCGGGGAGCTGTTTTTT.

This chain connects TRBV5-1 to TRBJ1-1; D might be TRBD1 (6 bases). CDR3 length: 14 residues. Germline CDR1 and CDR2: SGHRS and YFSETQ. V was pared by 6 bases and J by 6 bases, with 18 bases between. CDR3 in DNA: TGCGCCAGCACATCCACGGGGGAGGGGGCTGAAGCTTTCTTT. It yields the protein CASTSTGEGAEAFF.

This clone was detected a few times. This chain uses TRBV27 with TRBJ1-2, with 7 bases that match TRBD1. Germline V gene sequence: CDR1 MNHEY, CDR2 SMNVEV (reference sequence). CDR3 length: 16 residues. V lost 6 bases, J lost 3 bases, and 13 bases stayed unmatched. CDR3 loop: CASRPTAVGGDYGYTF. The CDR3 bases are TGTGCCAGCAGACCAACGGCGGTAGGGGGCGACTATGGCTACACCTTC.

The chain has TRBV27 and TRBJ1-6, with 8 bases matching TRBD1. Unmatched junction bases numbered 9, after V lost 5 bases and J lost 9 bases. The CDR3 totals 15 residues. Germline V CDR1 and CDR2: MNHEY, SMNVEV (reference sequence). CDR3 DNA sequence: TGTGCCAGCAGTCCGTGGACAGGGTTCGGTTCACCCCTCCACTTT. Encoded protein: CASSPWTGFGSPLHF.